This passage covers 23 T cell receptor beta chains from one sample sequenced in a study of control samples from healthy donors and cancer patients. Assay: immunoSEQ multiplex PCR; the TCRdb copy retains only in-frame clones and omits some. The sample contains over 100,000 clones, 90% to 95% of which appear only once. Sequencing was performed on blood. The receptors derive from a young woman in good health.

The chain joins TRBV18 to TRBJ1-2; D not resolved. Germline CDR1 is KGHSH and CDR2 is LQKENI. Trimming cost V 0 bases and J 3 bases, with 8 bases left between them. This CDR3 contains 14 residues. CDR3 sequence reads: CASSPPNSDYGYTF. The CDR3 region has the DNA TGTGCCAGCTCACCACCGAATTCGGACTATGGCTACACCTTC.

The chain combines TRBV18 with TRBJ1-1; weak D call: TRBD1 (6 bases). This CDR3 has 15 amino acids. The V and J ends lost 3 bases and 2 bases respectively, with 13 bases between them. Germline V gene lookup returns CDR1 KGHSH and CDR2 LQKENI. Here the CDR3 reads CASSPINRDNTEAFF. The CDR3 DNA reads as TGTGCCAGCTCACCGATCAACAGGGATAACACTGAAGCTTTCTTT. Full variable domain (remainder filled in from reference TRBV18 and TRBJ1-1): NAGVMQNPRHLVRRRGQEARLRCSPMKGHSHVYWYRQLPEEGLKFMVYLQKENIIDESGMPKERFSAEFPKEGPSILRIQQVVRGDSAAYFCASSPINRDNTEAFFGQGTRLTVV.

This chain links TRBV30 with TRBJ2-7, with D perhaps TRBD2 (6 bases). The germline CDR1 and CDR2 sequences are GTSNPN and SVGIG (reference sequence). V was clipped by 3 bases and J by 4 bases, with 13 bases between them. The CDR3 loop spans 13 amino acids. CDR3 sequence: CAWSPGDMYEQYF. The CDR3 region has the DNA TGTGCCTGGAGCCCGGGGGATATGTACGAGCAGTACTTC.

This chain links TRBV11-3 with TRBJ2-5, with 8 bases lining up with TRBD2. CDR1 is SGHNT, CDR2 YENEEA, per germline. J was trimmed by 2 bases and V by 4 bases; bases with no gene match: 9. This CDR3 is built from 16 residues. CDR3 region: CASSSRGGLQQETQYF. DNA for the CDR3: TGTGCCAGCAGCTCCCGGGGGGGGTTGCAACAAGAGACCCAGTACTTC.

The J gene is TRBJ2-6, the V gene TRBV15; TRBD1 might be the D (5 bases). Trimming took 2 bases from V and 2 from J, leaving 7 bases between them. Germline lookup yields CDR1 LNHNV and CDR2 YYDKDF (reference sequence). CDR3 length: 15 residues. CDR3 region: CATSRTTAGANVLTF. CDR3 DNA sequence: TGTGCCACCAGCAGAACGACAGCTGGGGCCAACGTCCTGACTTTC. The complete variable domain, with remaining parts taken from reference TRBV15 and TRBJ2-6, reads DAMVIQNPRYQVTQFGKPVTLSCSQTLNHNVMYWYQQKSSQAPKLLFHYYDKDFNNEADTPDNFQSRRPNTSFCFLDIRSPGLGDTAMYLCATSRTTAGANVLTFGAGSRLTVL.

The rearrangement links TRBV11-1 to TRBJ2-1; D unclear. Trimming shortened V by 2 bases and J by 8 bases, and 7 bases separated the two germline ends. CDR3 size: 12 residues. The germline V gene encodes CDR1 SGHAT and CDR2 FQDESV (reference sequence). This chain's CDR3 is CASSLSGDEQFF. The CDR3 coding sequence is TGTGCCAGCAGCTTATCTGGCGATGAGCAGTTCTTC.

The genes are TRBV6-5 and TRBJ1-4; D gene ambiguous. Per germline, CDR1 MNHEY and CDR2 SVGAGI. Trimming took off 0 bases at V and 7 bases at J, with 12 bases between the two ends. The length of the CDR3 is 15 residues. Here the CDR3 DNA reads TGTGCCAGCAGTTACTCTGGCGGGGATTTTGAAAAACTGTTTTTT. Translation: CASSYSGGDFEKLFF.

In DNA form, the CDR3 reads TGCGCCAGCAGCCTGGGCAGGCAGGTTGGCGGAAACACCATATATTTT. Protein product: CASSLGRQVGGNTIYF. The rearrangement joins TRBV5-1 to TRBJ1-3; no clear D gene. Trimming pared 4 bases from V and 4 bases from J, leaving 18 bases between. Germline V gene lookup returns CDR1 SGHRS and CDR2 YFSETQ. The CDR3 extends over 16 amino acids. Combining the CDR3 with reference TRBV5-1 and TRBJ1-3 gives the whole variable domain KAGVTQTPRYLIKTRGQQVTLSCSPISGHRSVSWYQQTPGQGLQFLFEYFSETQRNKGNFPGRFSGRQFSNSRSEMNVSTLELGDSALYLCASSLGRQVGGNTIYFGEGSWLTVV.

The rearrangement joins TRBV4-1 to TRBJ1-4, with 8 positions matching TRBD1. The CDR3 sequence is 18 residues long. Trimming cost V 0 bases and J 6 bases; bases outside gene matches: 12. Germline CDR1 reads MGHRA; CDR2 reads YSYEKL. The CDR3 is CASSQERAAGTGDEKLFF. The CDR3 DNA is TGCGCCAGCAGCCAAGAAAGGGCCGCGGGGACAGGCGATGAAAAACTGTTTTTT.

The V and J genes are TRBV7-6 and TRBJ2-5; 10 bases align to TRBD2. CDR1 and CDR2 from the germline V gene are SGHVS and FNYEAQ. Germline trimming cut 4 bases from V and 0 bases from J; bases unmatched to any gene: 5. CDR3 length equals 16 residues. CDR3 amino acids: CASSSTGLANQETQYF. DNA for the CDR3: TGTGCCAGCAGCTCGACGGGACTAGCGAACCAAGAGACCCAGTACTTC.

The rearrangement joins TRBV24-1 to TRBJ1-2; no clear D gene. CDR3 size: 11 residues. V lost 0 bases and J 6 bases, leaving 1 base between the germline ends. CDR1 is KGHDR and CDR2 is SFDVKD in the germline V gene. The DNA of the CDR3 is TGTGCCACCAGTGATTTGCATGGCTACACCTTC. Encoded protein: CATSDLHGYTF.

This sequence joins TRBV19 and TRBJ2-2; weak D call: TRBD2 (5 bases). The ends were cut back, 3 bases at V and 6 bases at J, with 11 bases in the middle. Germline CDR1 and CDR2: LNHDA and SQIVND (reference sequence). The CDR3 runs 14 residues. The CDR3 sequence: CASSISLRAGELFF. DNA for the CDR3: TGTGCCAGTAGTATTTCTCTGAGGGCCGGGGAGCTGTTTTTT. Together with reference TRBV19 and TRBJ2-2, the CDR3 gives the full variable domain: DGGITQSPKYLFRKEGQNVTLSCEQNLNHDAMYWYRQDPGQGLRLIYYSQIVNDFQKGDIAEGYSVSREKKESFPLTVTSAQKNPTAFYLCASSISLRAGELFFGEGSRLTVL.

The V call is TRBV20-1, the J call TRBJ2-5, with D unclear. The germline V gene encodes CDR1 DFQATT and CDR2 SNEGSKA (reference sequence). V lost 4 bases to trimming and J lost 5 bases, with 5 bases between them. The CDR3 runs to 10 residues. In DNA, the CDR3 is TGCAGTGCTAATCCGGAGACCCAGTACTTC. Translated: CSANPETQYF.

The J gene is TRBJ1-5, the V gene TRBV6-6; 10 positions match TRBD1. The J segment lost 2 bases and the V segment lost 5 bases, leaving 6 bases of the junction unmatched. This CDR3 has 16 residues. Germline lookup yields CDR1 MNHNY and CDR2 SVGAGI (reference sequence). The CDR3 region has the DNA TGTGCCAGCAGTCACCGGGACAGGGGTGGCAATCAGCCCCAGCATTTT. This codes for CASSHRDRGGNQPQHF.

This clone was counted once. V gene TRBV5-5 combines with J gene TRBJ2-1; 8 positions agree with TRBD1. The CDR3 has 15 amino acids. Germline V gene lookup returns CDR1 SGHKS and CDR2 YYEKEE (reference sequence). After removal of 0 bases from V and 6 bases from J, the junction contained 5 bases not matched to a gene. CDR3 protein: CASSLGDRGGNEQFF. CDR3 in DNA: TGTGCCAGCAGCTTGGGTGACAGGGGAGGCAATGAGCAGTTCTTC.

V gene TRBV4-2 combines with J gene TRBJ1-6, with D possibly being TRBD1 (5 bases). Germline V gene data show CDR1 as LGHNA and CDR2 as YNFKEQ. V was trimmed by 1 base and J by 8 bases, leaving 15 bases between them. The CDR3 runs 16 residues. CDR3 sequence reads: CASSQGRVRGDSPLHF. The DNA for the CDR3 is TGTGCCAGCAGCCAAGGCAGGGTTCGTGGGGATTCACCCCTCCACTTT.

CDR3 nucleotide sequence: TGTGCCAGCAGTGTAGCCGGGGTATCCTATGGCTACACCTTC. Protein sequence: CASSVAGVSYGYTF. The chain links TRBV6-1 to TRBJ1-2; unclear D gene. V was clipped by 4 bases and J by 4 bases, with 13 bases between them. There are 14 residues in the CDR3. Germline V gene data show CDR1 as MNHNS and CDR2 as SASEGT.

The genes are TRBV29-1 and TRBJ1-2; D gene uncertain. V lost 3 bases and J lost 4, with 18 bases in between. CDR1 is SQVTM, CDR2 ANQGSEA, per germline. CDR3 length: 15 amino acids. The CDR3 spells CSVDEQQKGSYGYTF. Written as DNA, the CDR3 is TGCAGCGTTGATGAGCAACAGAAAGGGAGCTATGGCTACACCTTC.

The V gene is TRBV27, the J gene TRBJ1-5, with TRBD1 identical over 9 bases. The CDR3 spans 15 residues. The germline V gene encodes CDR1 MNHEY and CDR2 SMNVEV (reference sequence). With V trimmed by 5 bases and J by 5 bases, 7 bases remained unmatched. CDR3 DNA sequence: TGTGCCAGCAGTGTCAGACAGGGGGAAGATCAGCCCCAGCATTTT. It yields the protein CASSVRQGEDQPQHF.

This chain connects TRBV3-1 (or the pseudogene TRBV3-2) to TRBJ2-5; 8 bases are shared with TRBD1. V lost 0 bases and J lost 7; bases outside the gene matches: 13. Germline V lookup: CDR1 LGHDT, CDR2 YNNKEL (reference sequence). The CDR3 runs 17 residues. The CDR3 loop reads CASSQDFMGQAPRTQYF. CDR3 bases: TGTGCCAGCAGCCAAGACTTCATGGGACAGGCGCCTAGGACCCAGTACTTC.

This clone was detected only once. The chain is built from TRBV2 and TRBJ2-2; TRBD1 agrees at 8 bases. CDR1 and CDR2 from the germline V gene are SNHLY and FYNNEI. J lost 3 bases, V lost 6 bases, and 9 bases had no gene match. CDR3 size: 16 residues. CDR3 protein: CASRQGQATYTGELFF. As DNA, the CDR3 is TGTGCCAGCAGGCAGGGACAGGCGACGTACACCGGGGAGCTGTTTTTT.

This clone has more than one count but fewer than ten. This CDR3 reads CSVDGGGQGANEQFF. The CDR3 DNA reads as TGCAGCGTTGACGGAGGGGGACAGGGGGCAAATGAGCAGTTCTTC. The chain is built from TRBV29-1 and TRBJ2-1; TRBD1 matches at 12 bases. The germline CDR1 and CDR2 sequences are SQVTM and ANQGSEA. CDR3 length: 15 residues. Trimming took 3 bases from V and 7 from J; bases not matched to a gene: 7.

This rearrangement joins TRBV6-1 to TRBJ1-2; TRBD1 agrees at 8 bases. Germline CDR1 reads MNHNS; CDR2 reads SASEGT. V trimming: 1 base; J trimming: 6 bases; junction bases outside the gene matches: 13. The CDR3 length is 17 residues. The CDR3 DNA reads TGTGCCAGCAGTGAAGTTGGTGGGGGCTCGACAGGGGATGGCTACACCTTC. Amino acids: CASSEVGGGSTGDGYTF.